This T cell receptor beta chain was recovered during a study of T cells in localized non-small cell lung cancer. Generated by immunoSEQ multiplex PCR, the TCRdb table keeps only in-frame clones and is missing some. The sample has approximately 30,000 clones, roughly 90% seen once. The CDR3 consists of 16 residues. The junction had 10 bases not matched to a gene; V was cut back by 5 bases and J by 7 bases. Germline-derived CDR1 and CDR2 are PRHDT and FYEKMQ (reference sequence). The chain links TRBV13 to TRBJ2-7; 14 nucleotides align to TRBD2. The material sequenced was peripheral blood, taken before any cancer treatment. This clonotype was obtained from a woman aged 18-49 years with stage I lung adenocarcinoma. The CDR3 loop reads CASSLGTSGSLGEQYF. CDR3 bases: TGTGCCAGCAGCCTCGGGACTAGCGGGAGTCTGGGAGAGCAGTACTTC.